This TCR beta chain comes out of a study of T cells in Graves' hyperthyroidism and ophthalmopathy (dated by TCRdb to the late 2010s). With respect to the entire study: Peripheral blood was sampled at the time of initial diagnosis, prior to any treatment. TCR V-J signatures able to tell the groups apart were searched for in a discovery cohort of about a hundred patients, of whom roughly 42 had Graves' ophthalmopathy and around 56 had stable Graves' hyperthyroidism. Prospective prediction of ophthalmopathy was tested in an independent validation cohort consisting of some 19 hyperthyroidism patients and approximately 16 patients who later progressed to ophthalmopathy. For training and testing, the 100 or so patients in the discovery cohort were randomly divided in a 7:3 ratio. In addition, the study compared T-cell repertoires in thyroid tissue and in blood from six Graves' hyperthyroidism patients. Following sampling, methimazole starting at 30 mg daily was given to hyperthyroidism patients, and high-dose intravenous methylprednisolone was given to ophthalmopathy patients. The paper describes TCR Vbeta CDR3 sequencing of 135 peripheral blood samples, made up of about 40 ophthalmopathy patients, 70 to 75 hyperthyroidism patients and 17 progressor patients. General conclusions and limits of the study: In validation, progression to ophthalmopathy was predicted by the model with 55% to 71% sensitivity and under 85% specificity, a median of 6.5 months before onset. Sample size was not statistically predetermined, and investigators were not blinded to group allocation. Most expanded thyroid clonotypes (frequency above 0.001) were also found in blood, which suggests that blood repertoires may mirror thyroid immune responses. A 13 V-J signature model separated ophthalmopathy from stable hyperthyroidism, with 87.88% sensitivity and 81.08% specificity in cross-validation and 80%/75% in testing.

CDR1 and CDR2 were assigned from the germline V gene as SGHTA and FQGTGA. Including cysteine and phenylalanine, the CDR3 has 17 amino acids. The DNA shown is the 51-base CDR3, in frame from base 1. After removal of 2 bases from V and 1 base from J, the junction retains 8 bases not matched to a gene. TCR beta CDR3 regions were amplified from RNA transcripts. For the first round of RT-PCR on the TCR CDR3, the HTBI primer set was used together with the Qiagen OneStep RT-PCR kit. Libraries were constructed in a second round of multiplex PCR, after which size selection and purification were performed. Sequencing of the libraries was done on an Illumina HiSeq2000 using paired-end 100 bp reads. Per the authors' processing: SOAPnuke was used to process the raw data, throwing out any read that contained adapters or uncalled bases, had a mean Phred below 15, or lacked an exact constant-primer or identifier match. High-quality paired reads were merged using COPE v1.2.5, and each unique nucleotide sequence was defined as a clonotype. MiTCR v1.1 was used to align the clonotypes against IMGT TRBV, TRBD and TRBJ reference segments. Only V-J combinations with frequency above 0.0001, covering about 99% of repertoires, were analysed. A TCS score was defined as the ratio of F50 (clonal expansion) to E x V (chaos), with BLOSUM62-based TCRdist applied between CDR3 peptides within each V-J. Welch's t-statistics and random forest reduced just over 500 V-J features to roughly 13, which were used in a naive Bayes classifier (R e1071). TCRdb reanalyzed the raw reads on its own, using fastp at Q25 for trimming and MiXCR for clone calling, and kept in-frame beta chains. One record per CDR3 amino acid sequence lists the most common genes and DNA. V and J calls and clone size were set by TCRdb, not the authors. In all, the sample holds some 740,000 distinct CDR3 sequences, and about 14% of those were seen once. The ten largest make up 10% of the sample.

A patient counted as having stable Graves' hyperthyroidism if no progression to ophthalmopathy occurred over 18 months of follow-up. Hyperthyroidism patients were newly diagnosed, had a disease duration of under 2 months, and were aged 18 to 65 years. Patients with uncontrolled infections, other autoimmune diseases, pregnancy or lactation were excluded. Diagnoses were based on clinical symptoms, serum thyroxine and TRAb, thyroid ultrasound and orbital computed tomography. PBMCs were isolated from more than 9 ml of fresh peripheral blood by Ficoll-Paque density gradient centrifugation. Trizol reagent was used to extract total RNA, and RNA quality was then checked on an Agilent 2100 Bioanalyzer. This clonotype was detected only a few times. What this receptor recognizes is not known. Base qualities are not at hand, and no much larger clone is one base apart.

The sequencing sample was made of blood. The receptor comes from a woman between 18 and 29 years old with Graves' hyperthyroidism. The chain uses TRBV7-3 and TRBJ2-5; 9 bases in the middle match TRBD2. The nucleotide sequence reads TGTGCCAGCAGCTTAGGCGGGAGGGCCGCTCCCCAAGAGACCCAGTACTTC. It is translated as CASSLGGRAAPQETQYF.